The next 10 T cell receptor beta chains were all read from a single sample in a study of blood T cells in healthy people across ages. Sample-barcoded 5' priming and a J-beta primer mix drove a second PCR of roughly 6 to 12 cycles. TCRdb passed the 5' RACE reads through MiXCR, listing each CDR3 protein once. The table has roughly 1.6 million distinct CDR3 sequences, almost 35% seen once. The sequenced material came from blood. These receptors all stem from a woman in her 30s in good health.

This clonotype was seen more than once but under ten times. The CDR3 protein is CASSLYHKSAEAFF. CDR3 DNA: TGTGCCAGCAGCTTATATCATAAGTCCGCTGAAGCTTTCTTT. The chain is built from TRBV7-2 and TRBJ1-1, with unresolved D. The germline V gene has CDR1 SGHTA and CDR2 FQGNSA. This CDR3 comprises 14 residues. Trimming pared 2 bases from V and 6 bases from J, leaving 13 bases between.

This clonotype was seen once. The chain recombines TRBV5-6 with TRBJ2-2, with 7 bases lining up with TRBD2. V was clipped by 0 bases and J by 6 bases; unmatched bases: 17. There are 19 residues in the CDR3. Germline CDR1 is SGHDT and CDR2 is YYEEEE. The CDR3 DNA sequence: TGTGCCAGCAGCTTGGCCTATCTTAAGGCTAGCGGATTCCCCGGGGAGCTGTTTTTT. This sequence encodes CASSLAYLKASGFPGELFF. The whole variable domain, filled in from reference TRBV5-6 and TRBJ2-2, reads DAGVTQSPTHLIKTRGQQVTLRCSPKSGHDTVSWYQQALGQGPQFIFQYYEEEERQRGNFPDRFSGHQFPNYSSELNVNALLLGDSALYLCASSLAYLKASGFPGELFFGEGSRLTVL.

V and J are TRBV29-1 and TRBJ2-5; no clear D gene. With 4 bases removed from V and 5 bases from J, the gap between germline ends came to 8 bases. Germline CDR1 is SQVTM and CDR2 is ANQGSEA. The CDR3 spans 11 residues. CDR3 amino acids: CSVGRWETQYF. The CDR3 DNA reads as TGCAGCGTTGGGAGATGGGAGACCCAGTACTTC.

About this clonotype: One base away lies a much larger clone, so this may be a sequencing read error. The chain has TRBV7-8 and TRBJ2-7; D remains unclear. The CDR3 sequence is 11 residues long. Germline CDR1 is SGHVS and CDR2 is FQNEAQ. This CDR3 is CTSSLGWEQYF. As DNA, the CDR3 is TGTACCAGCAGCTTAGGGTGGGAGCAGTACTTC.

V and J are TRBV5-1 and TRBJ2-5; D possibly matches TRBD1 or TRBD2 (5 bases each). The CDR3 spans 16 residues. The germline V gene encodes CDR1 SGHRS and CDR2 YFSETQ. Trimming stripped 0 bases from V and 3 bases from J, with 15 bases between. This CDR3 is CASSLVAGTAEETQYF. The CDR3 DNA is TGCGCCAGCAGCTTGGTGGCCGGGACGGCGGAAGAGACCCAGTACTTC.

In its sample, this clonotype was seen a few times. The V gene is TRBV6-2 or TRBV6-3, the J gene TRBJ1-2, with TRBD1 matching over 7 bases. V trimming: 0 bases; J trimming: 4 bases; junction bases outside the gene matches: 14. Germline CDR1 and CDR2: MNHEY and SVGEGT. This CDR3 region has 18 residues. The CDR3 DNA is TGTGCCAGCAGTTACTCGGATCAGGGGGTACAAGACTTCTATGGCTACACCTTC. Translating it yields CASSYSDQGVQDFYGYTF.

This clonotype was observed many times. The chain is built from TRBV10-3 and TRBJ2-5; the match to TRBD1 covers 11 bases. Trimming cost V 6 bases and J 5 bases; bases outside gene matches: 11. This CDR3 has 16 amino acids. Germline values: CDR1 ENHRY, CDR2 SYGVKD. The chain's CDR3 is CAISYLPDRGQETQYF. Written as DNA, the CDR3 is TGTGCCATCAGCTATCTCCCGGACAGGGGGCAGGAGACCCAGTACTTC.

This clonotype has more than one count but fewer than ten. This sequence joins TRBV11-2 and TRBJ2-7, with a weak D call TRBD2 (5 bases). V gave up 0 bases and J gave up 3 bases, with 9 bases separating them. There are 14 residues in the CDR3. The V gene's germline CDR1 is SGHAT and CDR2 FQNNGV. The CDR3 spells CASSLDGLLYEQYF. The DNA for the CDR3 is TGTGCCAGCAGCTTAGATGGACTTCTCTACGAGCAGTACTTC.

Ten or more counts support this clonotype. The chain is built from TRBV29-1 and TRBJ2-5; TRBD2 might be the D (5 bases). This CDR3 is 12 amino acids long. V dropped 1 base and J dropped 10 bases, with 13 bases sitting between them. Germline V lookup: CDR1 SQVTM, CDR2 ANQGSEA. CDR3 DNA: TGCAGCGTTGAAGTTGTGCAGGCGGGCCAGTACTTC. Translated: CSVEVVQAGQYF. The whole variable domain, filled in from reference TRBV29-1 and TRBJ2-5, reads SAVISQKPSRDICQRGTSLTIQCQVDSQVTMMFWYRQQPGQSLTLIATANQGSEATYESGFVIDKFPISRPNLTFSTLTVSNMSPEDSSIYLCSVEVVQAGQYFGPGTRLLVL.

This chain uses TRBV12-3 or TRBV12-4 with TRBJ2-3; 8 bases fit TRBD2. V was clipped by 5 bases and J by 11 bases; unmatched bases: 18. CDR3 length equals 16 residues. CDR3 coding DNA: TGTGCCAGCAGTGTCGAAGCGGGGGCTAGCACAGATGTGCAGTATTTT. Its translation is CASSVEAGASTDVQYF.